This is a list of T cell receptor beta chains from one sample in a study of blood T cell repertoires in COVID-19. The data were produced by immunoSEQ multiplex PCR, yet TCRdb's version contains in-frame clones alone and is incomplete. The sample gives about 350,000 clones, around 90% of which show up once; about 3.9% is in the top ten. Sequenced sample: peripheral blood. Every receptor here comes from an older woman with COVID-19, enrolled during active disease. Each CDR3 is given with its conserved first and last residue. The D gene is left open where the match is weak. The size field is filled for only some rows; it gives once, few, many or a size class.

J gene: TRBJ2-7; D gene: NA; clone size: NA; V gene: TRBV7-2; CDR3 DNA: TGTGCCAGCAGCTTAGCCCATAGCTCCTACGAGCAGTACTTC; CDR3 protein: CASSLAHSSYEQYF
J gene: TRBJ2-3; D gene: TRBD1; clone size: NA; V gene: TRBV25-1; CDR3 DNA: TGTGCCAGCAGTGAGCAGGGGGCCCTCACAGATACGCAGTATTTT; CDR3 protein: CASSEQGALTDTQYF
J gene: TRBJ1-6; D gene: NA; clone size: NA; V gene: TRBV19; CDR3 DNA: TGTGCCAGTACCAAGGGGTCGAGCTCCTATAATTCACCCCTCCACTTT; CDR3 protein: CASTKGSSSYNSPLHF
J gene: TRBJ2-5; D gene: NA; clone size: NA; V gene: TRBV5-5; CDR3 DNA: TGTGCCAGCAGTTACCACGGAGGGGAGGAGACCCAGTACTTC; CDR3 protein: CASSYHGGEETQYF
J gene: TRBJ1-2; D gene: TRBD1; clone size: NA; V gene: TRBV3-1/TRBV3-2; CDR3 DNA: TGTGCCAGCAGCCAAGAGGGGACAGGGAATGGCTACACCTTC; CDR3 protein: CASSQEGTGNGYTF
J gene: TRBJ1-2; D gene: TRBD1; clone size: NA; V gene: TRBV6-1; CDR3 DNA: TGTGCCAGCAGTGAAGGGGACAGAAGCGGTCTCGGCTACACCTTC; CDR3 protein: CASSEGDRSGLGYTF
J gene: TRBJ2-1; D gene: TRBD1; clone size: NA; V gene: TRBV3-1/TRBV3-2; CDR3 DNA: TGTGCCAGCAGCCAAGGACAGGGAATATACAATGAGCAGTTCTTC; CDR3 protein: CASSQGQGIYNEQFF
J gene: TRBJ1-1; D gene: NA; clone size: NA; V gene: TRBV10-1; CDR3 DNA: TGCGCCAGCAGCCACCCGACAACTAACACTGAAGCTTTCTTT; CDR3 protein: CASSHPTTNTEAFF
J gene: TRBJ2-7; D gene: TRBD1; clone size: NA; V gene: TRBV9; CDR3 DNA: TGTGCCAGCAGCCCCCAATCGACAGGGGCCCGCTACGAGCAGTACTTC; CDR3 protein: CASSPQSTGARYEQYF
J gene: TRBJ2-5; D gene: NA; clone size: NA; V gene: TRBV13; CDR3 DNA: TGTGCCAGCAGCTGGATCGTCTCGAGGGAGACCCAGTACTTC; CDR3 protein: CASSWIVSRETQYF
J gene: TRBJ2-1; D gene: NA; clone size: NA; V gene: TRBV5-1; CDR3 DNA: TGCGCCAGCAGCTTGGAAGGGCGGGGAATCTACAATGAGCAGTTCTTC; CDR3 protein: CASSLEGRGIYNEQFF
J gene: TRBJ1-3; D gene: NA; clone size: NA; V gene: TRBV6-5; CDR3 DNA: TGTGCCAGCAGTTACTCGATAGGGGCTGGAAACACCATATATTTT; CDR3 protein: CASSYSIGAGNTIYF
J gene: TRBJ2-2; D gene: NA; clone size: few; V gene: TRBV6-5; CDR3 DNA: TGTGCCAGCGGCGTCCGGAGTGGGACCGGGGAGCTGTTTTTT; CDR3 protein: CASGVRSGTGELFF
J gene: TRBJ2-3; D gene: NA; clone size: NA; V gene: TRBV18; CDR3 DNA: TGTGCCAGCTCACTGACCGGGGTTGGCACAGATACGCAGTATTTT; CDR3 protein: CASSLTGVGTDTQYF